Listed here are 17 T cell receptor beta chains from one sample, sequenced in a study of blood T cell repertoires in COVID-19. The data were produced by immunoSEQ multiplex PCR, yet TCRdb's version contains in-frame clones alone and is incomplete. This sample has 300,000 or so clones, with around four fifths found just once. Sequenced material: peripheral blood. Every receptor here comes from a woman aged 45-65 years with acute or convalescent COVID-19.

The V call is TRBV3-1 (or the pseudogene TRBV3-2), the J call TRBJ1-1; 9 bases match TRBD1. CDR3 size: 17 residues. Germline V gene lookup returns CDR1 LGHDT and CDR2 YNNKEL (reference sequence). J was trimmed by 5 bases and V by 2 bases; bases with no gene match: 12. The CDR3 DNA reads TGTGCCAGCAGCCAAAGGGGGGTGGGGACAGGGTTTACTGAAGCTTTCTTT. Protein: CASSQRGVGTGFTEAFF.

A remark on this clone: Other DNA sequences of this sample code for an identical CDR3. V is TRBV2 and J is TRBJ2-1, with D tentatively TRBD1 (5 bases). Trimming stripped 3 bases from V and 7 bases from J, with 16 bases between. Germline V gene lookup returns CDR1 SNHLY and CDR2 FYNNEI. CDR3 length equals 15 residues. The CDR3 protein is CASSDRQGRSNEQFF. In DNA form, the CDR3 reads TGTGCCAGCAGTGACCGGCAGGGAAGGTCTAATGAGCAGTTCTTC. The full variable domain, with the rest looked up from reference TRBV2 and TRBJ2-1, is EPEVTQTPSHQVTQMGQEVILRCVPISNHLYFYWYRQILGQKVEFLVSFYNNEISEKSEIFDDQFSVERPDGSNFTLKIRSTKLEDSAMYFCASSDRQGRSNEQFFGPGTRLTVL.

The J gene is TRBJ2-7, the V gene TRBV6-4; D is possibly TRBD1 (6 bases). The CDR3 is 15 residues long. The V and J ends lost 3 bases and 2 bases respectively, with 14 bases between them. Germline lookup yields CDR1 MRHNA and CDR2 SNTAGT. This CDR3 is CASSEQGRGPYEQYF. In DNA, the CDR3 is TGTGCCAGCAGTGAACAGGGAAGAGGGCCCTACGAGCAGTACTTC.

The chain uses TRBV11-2 and TRBJ2-3; D is possibly TRBD2 (5 bases). The V end lost 3 bases, the J end lost 6 bases, and 19 bases lay between the germline ends. This CDR3 is 16 amino acids long. Germline V gene sequence: CDR1 SGHAT, CDR2 FQNNGV. The CDR3 coding sequence is TGTGCCAGCAGCTTGACCGGGCCCCTCCCGGGGGATACGCAGTATTTT. This encodes CASSLTGPLPGDTQYF.

The V gene is TRBV11-3, the J gene TRBJ2-5; 9 positions match TRBD2. The germline V gene has CDR1 SGHNT and CDR2 YENEEA. CDR3 size: 15 residues. The V gene end was trimmed by 1 base and the J gene end by 5 bases; junction bases not matched to a gene: 5. The CDR3 is CASSLGGRAYETQYF. CDR3 bases: TGTGCCAGCAGCTTAGGCGGGAGGGCCTATGAGACCCAGTACTTC.

Comment on this clone: This CDR3 is also generated by other DNA sequences in the sample. The chain links TRBV7-2 to TRBJ1-6; D call uncertain. The CDR3 is made up of 16 amino acids. V was clipped by 4 bases and J by 0 bases, with 10 bases between them. Germline CDR1 reads SGHTA; CDR2 reads FQGNSA. The CDR3: CASSSPPGSYNSPLHF. The CDR3 bases are TGTGCCAGCAGCTCCCCGCCGGGCTCCTATAATTCACCCCTCCACTTT.

The rearrangement joins TRBV5-6 to TRBJ2-3, with 8 bases lining up with TRBD2. There are 15 residues in the CDR3. Germline V gene data show CDR1 as SGHDT and CDR2 as YYEEEE. With 3 bases clipped from V and 2 bases from J, the junction kept 5 bases outside the gene matches. The CDR3 sequence: CASSSLAGTTDTQYF. CDR3 nucleotide sequence: TGTGCCAGCAGCTCCCTAGCGGGTACCACAGATACGCAGTATTTT. The variable domain in full, with the rest retrieved from reference TRBV5-6 and TRBJ2-3, is DAGVTQSPTHLIKTRGQQVTLRCSPKSGHDTVSWYQQALGQGPQFIFQYYEEEERQRGNFPDRFSGHQFPNYSSELNVNALLLGDSALYLCASSSLAGTTDTQYFGPGTRLTVL.

The chain is built from TRBV14 and TRBJ2-5, with 12 bases that match TRBD2. The CDR3 is 14 residues long. Germline trimming cut 4 bases from V and 4 bases from J; bases unmatched to any gene: 1. Germline V gene data show CDR1 as SGHDN and CDR2 as FVKESK. CDR3 residues: CASSRLAGAETQYF. CDR3 in DNA: TGTGCCAGCAGCCGACTAGCGGGGGCAGAGACCCAGTACTTC.

The V call is TRBV19, the J call TRBJ1-1; perhaps TRBD1 as D (5 bases). Trimming cost V 9 bases and J 0 bases, with 14 bases left between them. This CDR3 region has 14 residues. The germline V gene has CDR1 LNHDA and CDR2 SQIVND (reference sequence). CDR3 DNA sequence: TGTGCCAGCCTACCTTTGGACATGAACACTGAAGCTTTCTTT. It encodes CASLPLDMNTEAFF.

This CDR3 is CASSRDRDQETQYF. Written as DNA, the CDR3 is TGTGCCAGCAGTCGGGACAGAGACCAAGAGACCCAGTACTTC. The chain links TRBV2 to TRBJ2-5, with 7 bases that match TRBD1. V trimming: 5 bases; J trimming: 0 bases; junction bases outside the gene matches: 3. Germline-derived CDR1 and CDR2 are SNHLY and FYNNEI. The CDR3 extends over 14 amino acids.

This clone was seen a few times. This chain uses TRBV10-3 with TRBJ1-2, with D maybe TRBD1 (6 bases). V was pared by 0 bases and J by 3 bases, with 11 bases between. The CDR3 extends over 15 amino acids. The germline gives CDR1 ENHRY, CDR2 SYGVKD. CDR3 sequence reads: CAISESTGKDYGYTF. The CDR3 bases are TGTGCCATCAGTGAGTCCACAGGGAAGGACTATGGCTACACCTTC.

V usage is TRBV6-5 and J usage is TRBJ1-2, with D perhaps matching TRBD1 (6 bases). The length of the CDR3 is 15 residues. Deletions cut 6 bases from V and 8 bases from J, with 22 bases between. Germline V gene sequence: CDR1 MNHEY, CDR2 SVGAGI. Here the CDR3 reads CASRRTGSQIIGYTF. The CDR3 nucleotides read TGTGCCAGCAGGCGAACAGGGTCTCAGATTATAGGCTACACCTTC.

The chain joins TRBV29-1 to TRBJ2-7; unclear D gene. Trimming pared 4 bases from V and 7 bases from J, leaving 11 bases between. The CDR3 is made up of 11 amino acids. Germline CDR1 SQVTM, CDR2 ANQGSEA. The CDR3 nucleotides are TGCAGCGTTGTAAGATCCGGGGAGCAGTACGTC. Translated: CSVVRSGEQYV.

As to this clone: This sample includes further DNA sequences coding for the same CDR3. This chain's CDR3 is CASSLLAGTDTQYF. The CDR3, as DNA: TGTGCCAGCAGCTTATTAGCGGGCACAGATACGCAGTATTTT. The chain carries TRBV7-3 and TRBJ2-3, with D perhaps TRBD2 (6 bases). The CDR3 has 14 residues. V was trimmed by 2 bases and J by 1 base, leaving 7 bases between them. Looked up from germline, CDR1 is SGHTA and CDR2 is FQGTGA.

This chain joins TRBV10-3 and TRBJ1-5, with unresolved D. Germline V lookup: CDR1 ENHRY, CDR2 SYGVKD. V dropped 6 bases and J dropped 6 bases, with 12 bases sitting between them. CDR3 length equals 13 residues. CDR3 sequence reads: CAIRATASQPQHF. CDR3 sequence (DNA): TGTGCCATCAGGGCGACTGCGAGTCAGCCCCAGCATTTT.

The chain carries TRBV4-1 and TRBJ1-1; D is undetermined. The CDR3 length is 13 residues. Trimming took 1 base from V and 4 from J, leaving 7 bases between them. Germline lookup yields CDR1 MGHRA and CDR2 YSYEKL. Here the CDR3 DNA reads TGCGCCAGCAGCCAAGCCCCGGGCACTGAAGCTTTCTTT. Its translation is CASSQAPGTEAFF.

The chain recombines TRBV28 with TRBJ2-5, with 9 positions matching TRBD1. CDR1 and CDR2 (germline): MDHEN, SYDVKM. V trimming: 4 bases; J trimming: 5 bases; junction bases outside the gene matches: 8. CDR3 length equals 15 residues. As DNA, the CDR3 is TGTGCCAGCAGTTGGGGGGGACAGGGAGGGGAGACCCAGTACTTC. As protein: CASSWGGQGGETQYF.